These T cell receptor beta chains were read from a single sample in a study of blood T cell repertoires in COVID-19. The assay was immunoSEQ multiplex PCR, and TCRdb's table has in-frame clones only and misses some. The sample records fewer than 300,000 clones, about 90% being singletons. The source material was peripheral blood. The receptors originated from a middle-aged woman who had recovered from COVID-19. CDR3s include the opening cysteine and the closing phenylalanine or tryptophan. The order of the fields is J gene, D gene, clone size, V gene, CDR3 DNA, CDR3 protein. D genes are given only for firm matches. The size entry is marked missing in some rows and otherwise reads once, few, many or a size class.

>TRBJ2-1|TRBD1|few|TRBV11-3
TGTGCCAGCAGCTTAGGGGCCGGGACAGGGTACGAGCAGTTCTTC
CASSLGAGTGYEQFF
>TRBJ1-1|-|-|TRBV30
TGTGCCTGGAGTAGGGACACCCAGAACACTGAAGCTTTCTTT
CAWSRDTQNTEAFF
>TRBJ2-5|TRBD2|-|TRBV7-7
TGTGCTAGCAGCTTAGCGCCCAGCGGGGGTGAAGAGACCCAGTACTTC
CASSLAPSGGEETQYF
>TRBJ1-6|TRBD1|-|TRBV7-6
TGTGCCAGCAGGTATCGGGACAGCTATAATTCACCCCTCCACTTT
CASRYRDSYNSPLHF
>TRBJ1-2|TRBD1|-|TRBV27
TGTGCCAGCAGTTTACTGGGACAGGGGGCATGGGGCTACACCTTC
CASSLLGQGAWGYTF
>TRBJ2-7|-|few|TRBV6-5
TGTGCCGCGCGACAGGGAGGCTACGAGCAGTACTTC
CAARQGGYEQYF
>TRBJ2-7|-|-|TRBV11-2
TGTGCCAGCAGCCACGGCCTGGGACAAGGATTCTCCTACGAGCAGTACTTC
CASSHGLGQGFSYEQYF
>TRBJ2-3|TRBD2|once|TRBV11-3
TGTGCCAGCAGCCCCGGGTCCCCGGGGACTAAGCAGTATTTT
CASSPGSPGTKQYF
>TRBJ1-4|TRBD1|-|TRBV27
TGTGCCAGCAGTTTGGCGGGCAGGGGGGTTGCTAATGAAAAACTGTTTTTT
CASSLAGRGVANEKLFF
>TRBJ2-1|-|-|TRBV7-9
TGTGCCAGCAGCTTAGAGGCGGCCGGGCAGTTCTTC
CASSLEAAGQFF
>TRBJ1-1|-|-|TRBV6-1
TGTGCCAGCAGTGAAGGAGCGGGCCTAGCGGCTGAAGCTTTCTTT
CASSEGAGLAAEAFF
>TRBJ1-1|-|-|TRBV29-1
TGCAGCGTTAGCCGGTACCAGAACACTGAAGCTTTCTTT
CSVSRYQNTEAFF
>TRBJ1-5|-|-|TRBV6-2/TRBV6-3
TGTGCCAGCAGTGCTCCGGGCCAGGGGTTAGGGCAGCCCCAGCATTTT
CASSAPGQGLGQPQHF
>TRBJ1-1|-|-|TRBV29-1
TGCAGCGTGTCAAACCCAGGAACTGAAGCTTTCTTT
CSVSNPGTEAFF